These 5 T cell receptor beta chains were all obtained from the same sample, sequenced in a study of technical replicates of blood from four donors. TCRdb's table, derived via immunoSEQ multiplex PCR, lists solely in-frame clones and lacks some. The sample gives 45,000 to 60,000 clones, around 90% of which show up once; about 3.8% is in the top ten. Source material: PBMCs. These receptors came from a human donor in good health. Some clones in this sample may be carry-over from other donors' samples.

The rearrangement links TRBV6-1 to TRBJ1-6, with 7 nucleotides matching TRBD1. V trimming: 0 bases; J trimming: 13 bases; junction bases outside the gene matches: 12. The CDR3 runs 16 residues. CDR1 and CDR2 (germline): MNHNS, SASEGT. This CDR3 reads CASSEAGGGSGRPLHF. CDR3 nucleotides: TGTGCCAGCAGTGAAGCAGGGGGCGGCAGCGGCCGGCCCCTCCACTTT.

The chain uses TRBV10-3 and TRBJ1-1; 11 nucleotides agree with TRBD1. Per germline, CDR1 ENHRY and CDR2 SYGVKD. The J segment lost 3 bases and the V segment lost 6 bases, leaving 3 bases of the junction unmatched. This CDR3 is 14 amino acids long. The CDR3 DNA is TGTGCCATCAGGAAGGGACAGGGGGACACTGAAGCTTTCTTT. This sequence encodes CAIRKGQGDTEAFF.

V is TRBV6-5 and J is TRBJ2-7; D might be TRBD2 (6 bases). CDR1 and CDR2 from the germline V gene are MNHEY and SVGAGI. V lost 3 bases, J lost 2 bases, and 14 bases lay in between. The CDR3 covers 15 residues. Here the CDR3 reads CASSYSGDFTYEQYF. In DNA form, the CDR3 reads TGTGCCAGCAGTTATTCGGGGGACTTCACCTACGAGCAGTACTTC.

The table lists this clone with a few counts. The V gene is TRBV30, the J gene TRBJ2-7; TRBD2 might be the D (5 bases). Between the trimmed V and J ends, which lost 1 base and 4 bases, there was a span of 8 bases. Germline CDR1 reads GTSNPN; CDR2 reads SVGIG (reference sequence). The CDR3 contains 12 residues. DNA for the CDR3: TGTGCCTGGAGTGGCGGGCAATACGAGCAGTACTTC. Protein: CAWSGGQYEQYF.

The chain recombines TRBV7-9 with TRBJ1-1; D not certain. CDR1 is SEHNR, CDR2 FQNEAQ, per germline (reference sequence). CDR3 length: 12 amino acids. V lost 7 bases and J lost 10, with 16 bases in between. The CDR3 spells CASTSSGIAAFF. CDR3 bases: TGTGCCAGCACCTCCTCGGGGATTGCAGCTTTCTTT.